This record looks at one T cell receptor beta chain sequence and its context. Its antigen is not identified. This entry comes from a study of shared clonotypes between healthy human individuals. Across the study: Two women and a few men aged 18 to 49 served as donors. CD4 naive cells filled three plates per donor, CD4 memory three, CD8 naive two and CD8 memory one.

As originally analysed: Filtering differed for immunoSEQ, which gave only junction sequences without quality scores. The method was immunoSEQ multiplex PCR; TCRdb's version includes in-frame clones alone and lacks a portion of them. That table supplies the V and J calls and clone size; D and trimming were determined from the DNA. This table has approximately 1.5 million clones, 98% appearing once. Overall study results and limits: Sharing across several donors was seen in around 5% of naive CD4 clonotypes.

The V and J ends lost 0 bases and 8 bases respectively, with 14 bases between them. Per the germline V gene, CDR1 is SGHRS and CDR2 is YFSETQ. CDR3 length equals 14 residues. This sequence joins TRBV5-1 and TRBJ1-1; no reliable D call. Sequenced input: naive CD4+ T cells sorted from blood. The subset denotes: CD45RA+ positively selected. The source of this sequence is a young man in good health. The CDR3 is CASSLGRYPTEAFF. For the CDR3, the DNA is TGCGCCAGCAGCTTGGGTCGCTATCCCACAGAAGCTTTCTTT.